This T cell receptor (beta chain) was observed in a study of kidney transplant recipient with SARS-CoV-2 infection. One entry per CDR3 protein results from TCRdb running MiXCR on the reads. The data contain about 240,000 distinct CDR3 sequences, 25% to 35% of them singletons. This clonotype was recorded at least ten times. The sample was a blood sample, taken at baseline and around day 120 from a kidney transplant recipient. The sequence derives from a young adult male patient who had COVID-19 and was a kidney transplant recipient. The graft donor may be the source of some T cells.

CDR3: CASSQDWGQNEKLFF. The CDR3 DNA sequence: TGCGCCAGCAGCCAAGATTGGGGACAGAACGAAAAACTGTTTTTT. The chain combines TRBV4-3 with TRBJ1-4; TRBD1 matches 7 bases. Germline V gene sequence: CDR1 LGHNA, CDR2 YSLEER. The V and J ends lost 0 bases and 8 bases, in that order; junction bases with no gene match: 6. CDR3 length equals 15 residues.